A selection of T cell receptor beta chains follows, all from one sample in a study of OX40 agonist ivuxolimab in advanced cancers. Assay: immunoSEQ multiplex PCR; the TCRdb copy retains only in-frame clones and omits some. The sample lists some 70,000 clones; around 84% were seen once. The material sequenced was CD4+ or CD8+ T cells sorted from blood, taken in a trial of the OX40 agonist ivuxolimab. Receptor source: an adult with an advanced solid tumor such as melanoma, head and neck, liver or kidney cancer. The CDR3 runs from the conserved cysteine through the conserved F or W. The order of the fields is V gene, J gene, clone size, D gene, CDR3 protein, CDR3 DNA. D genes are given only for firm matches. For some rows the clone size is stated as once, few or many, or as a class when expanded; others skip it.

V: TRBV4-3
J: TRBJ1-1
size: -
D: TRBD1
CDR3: CASSPVLGGRTEAFF
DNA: TGCGCCAGCAGCCCTGTATTAGGGGGCAGGACTGAAGCTTTCTTT

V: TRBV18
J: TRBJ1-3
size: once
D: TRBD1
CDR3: CASSPDRDSGNTIYF
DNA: TGTGCCAGCTCACCTGACAGGGACTCTGGAAACACCATATATTTT

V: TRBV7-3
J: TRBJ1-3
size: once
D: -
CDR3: CGSGSGNTIYF
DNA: TGTGGCTCGGGTTCCGGAAACACCATATATTTT

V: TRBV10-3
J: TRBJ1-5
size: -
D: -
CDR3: CAISETLEQPQHF
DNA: TGTGCCATCAGTGAGACCCTGGAGCAGCCCCAGCATTTT

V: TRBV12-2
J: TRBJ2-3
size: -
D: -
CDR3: CASRRQGTSGGGDTDTQYF
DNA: TGTGCAAGTCGCCGCCAAGGGACTAGCGGGGGGGGTGACACAGATACGCAGTATTTT

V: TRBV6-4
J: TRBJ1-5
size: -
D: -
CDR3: CASSVEENQPQHF
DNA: TGTGCCAGCAGTGTAGAGGAAAATCAGCCCCAGCATTTT

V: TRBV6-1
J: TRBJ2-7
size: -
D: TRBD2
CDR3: CASISGGGYEQYF
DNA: TGTGCCAGCATCAGCGGGGGGGGCTACGAGCAGTACTTC

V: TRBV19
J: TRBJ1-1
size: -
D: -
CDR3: CASSIGGGNTEAFF
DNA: TGTGCCAGTAGTATAGGCGGCGGGAACACTGAAGCTTTCTTT

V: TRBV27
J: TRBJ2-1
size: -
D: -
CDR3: CASSLLGGGYNEQFF
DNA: TGTGCCAGCAGTTTATTAGGTGGGGGTTACAATGAGCAGTTCTTC

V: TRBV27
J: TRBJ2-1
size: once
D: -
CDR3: CASRSLGTATRNEQFF
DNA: TGTGCCAGCAGGTCCCTCGGGACCGCCACTAGGAATGAGCAGTTCTTC

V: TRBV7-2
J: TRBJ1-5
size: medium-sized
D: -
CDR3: CASSLEMLQPQHF
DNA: TGTGCCAGCAGCTTAGAGATGCTTCAGCCCCAGCATTTT

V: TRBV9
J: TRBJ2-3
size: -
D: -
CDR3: CASNRDPTTDTQYF
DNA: TGTGCCAGCAACCGGGACCCAACCACAGATACGCAGTATTTT

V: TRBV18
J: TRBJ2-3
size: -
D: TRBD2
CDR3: CASPPSSGGPDTQYF
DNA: TGTGCCAGCCCACCATCTAGCGGGGGGCCGGATACGCAGTATTTT

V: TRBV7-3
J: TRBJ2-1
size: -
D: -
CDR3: CASSLGAVSYNEQFF
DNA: TGTGCCAGCAGCTTAGGGGCAGTCTCCTACAATGAGCAGTTCTTC

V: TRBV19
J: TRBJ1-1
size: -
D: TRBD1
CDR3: CASSNRGLGYTEAFF
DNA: TGTGCCAGTAGCAACAGGGGGCTTGGGTACACTGAAGCTTTCTTT

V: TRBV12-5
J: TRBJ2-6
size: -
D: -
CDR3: CASGPGLSGANVLTF
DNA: TGTGCTAGTGGCCCGGGCCTCTCTGGGGCCAACGTCCTGACTTTC

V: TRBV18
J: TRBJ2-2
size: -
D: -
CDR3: CASSEGQTGELFF
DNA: TGTGCCAGCTCAGAGGGACAAACCGGGGAGCTGTTTTTT

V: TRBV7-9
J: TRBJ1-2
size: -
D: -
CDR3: CASSHPGYGYTF
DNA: TGTGCCAGCAGCCACCCAGGGTATGGCTACACCTTC

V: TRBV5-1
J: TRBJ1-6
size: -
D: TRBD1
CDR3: CASSNPGTGDSPLHF
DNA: TGCGCCAGCAGCAACCCCGGGACAGGGGATTCACCCCTCCACTTT

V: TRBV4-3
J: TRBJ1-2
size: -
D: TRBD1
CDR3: CASSQDRTGVYGYTF
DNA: TGCGCCAGCAGCCAAGATAGGACAGGGGTCTATGGCTACACCTTC

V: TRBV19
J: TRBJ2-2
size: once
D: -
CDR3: CASSAGQNTGELFF
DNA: TGTGCCAGTAGTGCGGGACAGAACACCGGGGAGCTGTTTTTT

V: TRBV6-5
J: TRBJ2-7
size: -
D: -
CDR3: CASNRENSYEQYF
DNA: TGTGCCAGTAACAGGGAGAACTCCTACGAGCAGTACTTC

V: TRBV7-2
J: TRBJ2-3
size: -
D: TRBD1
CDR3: CASNNWGRGQTDTQYF
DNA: TGTGCCAGCAATAACTGGGGCAGGGGGCAAACAGATACGCAGTATTTT

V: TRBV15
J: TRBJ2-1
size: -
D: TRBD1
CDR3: CATSRLRDRGYNEQFF
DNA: TGTGCCACCAGCAGATTACGGGACAGGGGGTACAATGAGCAGTTCTTC

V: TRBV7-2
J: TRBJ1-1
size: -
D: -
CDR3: CASRPGPVNTEAFF
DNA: TGTGCCAGCAGACCCGGGCCAGTAAACACTGAAGCTTTCTTT

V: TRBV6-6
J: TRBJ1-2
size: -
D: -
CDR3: CASRQGGLYYGYTF
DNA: TGTGCCAGCAGACAGGGAGGCCTTTACTATGGCTACACCTTC

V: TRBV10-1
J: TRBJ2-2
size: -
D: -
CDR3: CASSQMYTGELFF
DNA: TGCGCCAGCAGCCAAATGTACACCGGGGAGCTGTTTTTT

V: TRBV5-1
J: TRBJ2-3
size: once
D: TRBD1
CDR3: CASSLGDRSTDTQYF
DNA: TGCGCCAGCAGCCTCGGGGACAGAAGCACAGATACGCAGTATTTT

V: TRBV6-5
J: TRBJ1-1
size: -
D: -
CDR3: CASSRDIPLEVEAFF
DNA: TGTGCCAGCAGTAGGGACATACCCCTCGAAGTTGAAGCTTTCTTT

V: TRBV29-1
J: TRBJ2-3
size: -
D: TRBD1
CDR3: CSVLWTGGGTDTQYF
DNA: TGCAGCGTTCTCTGGACAGGGGGCGGCACAGATACGCAGTATTTT

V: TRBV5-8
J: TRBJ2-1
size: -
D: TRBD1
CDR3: CASSSLTGGSYNEQFF
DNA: TGTGCCAGCAGCAGCCTGACAGGGGGGTCCTACAATGAGCAGTTCTTC

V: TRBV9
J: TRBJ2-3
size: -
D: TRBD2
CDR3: CASSVNPGLAGGIDTQYF
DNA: TGTGCCAGCAGCGTGAACCCGGGACTAGCGGGGGGGATAGATACGCAGTATTTT

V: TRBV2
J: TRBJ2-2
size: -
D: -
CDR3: CASAQKSNTGELFF
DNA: TGTGCCAGCGCGCAGAAGTCGAACACCGGGGAGCTGTTTTTT

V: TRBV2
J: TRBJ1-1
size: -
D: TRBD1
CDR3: CASSGTGGWIEAFF
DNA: TGTGCCAGCAGTGGGACAGGGGGTTGGATTGAAGCTTTCTTT

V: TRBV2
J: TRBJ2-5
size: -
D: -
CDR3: CASSGGTTQTQYF
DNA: TGTGCCAGCAGTGGAGGGACGACCCAGACCCAGTACTTC

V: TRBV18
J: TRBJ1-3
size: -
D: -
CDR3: CASSSQGLAGGFGNTIYF
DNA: TGTGCCAGCTCAAGTCAGGGCCTCGCCGGAGGTTTTGGAAACACCATATATTTT

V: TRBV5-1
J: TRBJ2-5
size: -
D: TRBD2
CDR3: CASTLLAGGETQYF
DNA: TGCGCCAGCACCCTATTAGCGGGGGGGGAGACCCAGTACTTC

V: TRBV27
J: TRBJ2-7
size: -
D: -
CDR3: CASSPLAGGRAYEQYF
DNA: TGTGCCAGCAGTCCCTTGGCCGGGGGGCGCGCCTACGAGCAGTACTTC

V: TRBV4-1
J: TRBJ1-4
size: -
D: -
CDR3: CASSLGEFGRANEKLFF
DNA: TGCGCCAGCAGCCTTGGGGAGTTCGGTCGGGCGAATGAAAAACTGTTTTTT

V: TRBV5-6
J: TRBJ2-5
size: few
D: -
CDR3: CVRIVVQETQYF
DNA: TGTGTCCGGATTGTGGTCCAAGAGACCCAGTACTTC

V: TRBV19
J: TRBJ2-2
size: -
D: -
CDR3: CASSIRLPVTAMNTGELFF
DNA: TGTGCCAGTAGTATTCGACTCCCGGTGACCGCAATGAACACCGGGGAGCTGTTTTTT

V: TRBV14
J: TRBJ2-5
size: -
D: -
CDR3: CASSQFIGSGETQYF
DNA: TGTGCCAGCAGCCAATTCATCGGGTCGGGGGAGACCCAGTACTTC

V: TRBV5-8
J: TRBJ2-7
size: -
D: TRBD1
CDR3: CASSPGTGDYESRYF
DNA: TGTGCCAGCAGCCCTGGGACAGGAGATTACGAGTCAAGGTACTTC

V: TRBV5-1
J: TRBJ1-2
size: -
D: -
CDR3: CASSAQWGADGYTF
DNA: TGCGCCAGCAGCGCCCAGTGGGGGGCGGATGGCTACACCTTC

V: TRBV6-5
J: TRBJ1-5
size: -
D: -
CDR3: CASSYRENNQPQHF
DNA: TGTGCCAGCAGTTACAGGGAAAACAATCAGCCCCAGCATTTT

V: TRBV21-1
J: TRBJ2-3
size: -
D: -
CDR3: CASSKGLPGTDTQYF
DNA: TGTGCCAGCAGCAAGGGACTGCCCGGGACAGATACGCAGTATTTT